What follows are 24 T cell receptor beta chains derived from one specimen sequenced in a study of blood T cell repertoires in COVID-19. Assay used: immunoSEQ multiplex PCR; TCRdb lists only in-frame clones, some missing. The table shows fewer than 250,000 clones, with roughly 85% occurring only once. The sample taken for sequencing was PBMCs or T cells enriched from blood (not recorded which). The receptors were sampled from a middle-aged woman who had been exposed to COVID-19.

V is TRBV28 and J is TRBJ2-3, with 9 positions matching TRBD2. V dropped 3 bases and J dropped 6; count of bases not matched to a gene: 7. This CDR3 region has 15 residues. Germline V gene data show CDR1 as MDHEN and CDR2 as SYDVKM. For the CDR3, the DNA is TGTGCCAGCAGTTTGGTTAGCGGGGGTAGGGATACGCAGTATTTT. Translating it yields CASSLVSGGRDTQYF.

The CDR3 reads CASSLEIGTAEKQFF. The DNA for the CDR3 is TGTGCCAGCAGCTTAGAGATAGGGACAGCGGAAAAGCAGTTCTTC. The rearrangement links TRBV7-2 to TRBJ2-1, with TRBD1 matching over 7 bases. After removal of 1 base from V and 11 bases from J, the junction contained 11 bases not matched to a gene. The CDR3 runs to 15 residues. Per germline, CDR1 SGHTA and CDR2 FQGNSA.

The CDR3 region has the DNA TGTGCCACCAACCCGGGGGTAACCGGGGAGCTGTTTTTT. It yields the protein CATNPGVTGELFF. This rearrangement joins TRBV24-1 to TRBJ2-2, with D perhaps TRBD2 (6 bases). The CDR3 extends over 13 amino acids. V shed 8 bases and J shed 5 bases, with 11 bases lying between them. Germline V gives CDR1 KGHDR, CDR2 SFDVKD.

The chain is built from TRBV5-6 and TRBJ1-5; possible D gene TRBD1, 6 bases. The CDR3 has 15 residues. Germline V CDR1 and CDR2: SGHDT, YYEEEE. Trimming took off 0 bases at V and 7 bases at J, with 14 bases between the two ends. The CDR3, as DNA: TGTGCCAGCAGCTTGGGCCGAATAGGGGGACAGCCCCAGCATTTT. Translation gives CASSLGRIGGQPQHF.

This rearrangement joins TRBV6-6 to TRBJ1-2, with D hard to call. Trimming pared 6 bases from V and 8 bases from J, leaving 13 bases between. Per the germline V gene, CDR1 is MNHNY and CDR2 is SVGAGI (reference sequence). The CDR3 loop spans 12 amino acids. DNA of the CDR3: TGTGCCAGCAGCCCCGAACAGTACGGCTACACCTTC. Encoded protein: CASSPEQYGYTF.

The V call is TRBV19, the J call TRBJ1-2; 8 bases map to TRBD1. Germline CDR1 and CDR2: LNHDA and SQIVND (reference sequence). This CDR3 comprises 15 residues. V lost 3 bases and J lost 5; bases outside the gene matches: 8. The CDR3, as DNA: TGTGCCAGTAGTATTACAGGGGGGGCACCTTATGGCTACACCTTC. Translated: CASSITGGAPYGYTF.

This sequence joins TRBV24-1 and TRBJ1-5; D unclear. With 5 bases removed from V and 4 bases from J, the gap between germline ends came to 5 bases. This CDR3 is 12 amino acids long. Germline CDR1 reads KGHDR; CDR2 reads SFDVKD. In DNA form, the CDR3 reads TGTGCCACCAGTGGTCCGAATCAGCCCCAGCATTTT. Protein: CATSGPNQPQHF.

This clone was seen a handful of times. V is TRBV4-2 and J is TRBJ1-1; TRBD1 is a possible D gene (6 bases). This CDR3 spans 14 amino acids. Between the trimmed V and J ends, which lost 2 bases and 4 bases, there was a span of 11 bases. In germline, CDR1 is LGHNA, CDR2 YNFKEQ. The CDR3: CASSQNREGTEAFF. The DNA for the CDR3 is TGTGCCAGCAGCCAAAACAGGGAGGGCACTGAAGCTTTCTTT.

The chain is built from TRBV10-3 and TRBJ1-6; tentatively, D is TRBD1 (5 bases). V lost 4 bases and J lost 7, with 11 bases in between. Germline CDR1 is ENHRY and CDR2 is SYGVKD. The CDR3 runs 14 residues. CDR3 sequence reads: CAISAEQENSPLHF. The CDR3 region has the DNA TGTGCCATCAGTGCGGAACAGGAGAATTCACCCCTCCACTTT.

This chain connects TRBV19 to TRBJ1-2, with 7 nucleotides matching TRBD1. The V and J ends lost 4 bases and 3 bases, in that order; junction bases with no gene match: 5. Germline V gene lookup returns CDR1 LNHDA and CDR2 SQIVND (reference sequence). There are 14 residues in the CDR3. The CDR3 sequence: CASSTRDSYYGYTF. In DNA form, the CDR3 reads TGTGCCAGTAGTACCCGGGACAGTTACTATGGCTACACCTTC.

The chain combines TRBV2 with TRBJ2-5, with TRBD2 identical over 7 bases. Looked up from germline, CDR1 is SNHLY and CDR2 is FYNNEI. The length of the CDR3 is 12 residues. V trimming: 8 bases; J trimming: 5 bases; junction bases outside the gene matches: 5. CDR3 in amino acids: CASSPGGETQYF. CDR3 DNA sequence: TGTGCCAGCTCCCCCGGGGGGGAGACCCAGTACTTC.

The CDR3, as DNA: TGTGCCACCAGTGGCTTTGGGGGGGCCCACTACAATGAGCAGTTCTTC. Translation: CATSGFGGAHYNEQFF. V usage is TRBV24-1 and J usage is TRBJ2-1; D is perhaps TRBD2 (7 bases). Germline CDR1 reads KGHDR; CDR2 reads SFDVKD. The length of the CDR3 is 16 residues. V lost 5 bases, J lost 3 bases, and 16 bases lay in between.

CDR3 sequence (DNA): TGTGCCTGGAGCGCAGGGGGTTCTGAAGCTTTCTTT. This sequence encodes CAWSAGGSEAFF. The chain links TRBV30 to TRBJ1-1, with 7 positions matching TRBD1. CDR1 is GTSNPN and CDR2 is SVGIG in the germline V gene (reference sequence). V lost 3 bases to trimming and J lost 6 bases; unmatched junction nucleotides: 4. The CDR3 runs to 12 residues.

The V call is TRBV30, the J call TRBJ2-1, with 10 bases fitting TRBD1. Losses at the gene ends were 7 bases for V and 7 bases for J; bases not matched to a gene: 7. Germline V gene data show CDR1 as GTSNPN and CDR2 as SVGIG (reference sequence). This CDR3 contains 13 residues. In DNA form, the CDR3 reads TGTGCCTTCGACAGGGGGCGGCGGAATGAGCAGTTCTTC. Encoded protein: CAFDRGRRNEQFF.

V gene TRBV6-5 combines with J gene TRBJ1-1; the D is unclear. In germline, CDR1 is MNHEY, CDR2 SVGAGI. The V end lost 2 bases, the J end lost 1 base, and 8 bases lay between the germline ends. There are 14 residues in the CDR3. CDR3: CASSYTTSNTEAFF. The CDR3 DNA sequence: TGTGCCAGCAGTTACACTACTTCGAACACTGAAGCTTTCTTT.

The CDR3 DNA follows: TGCAGCGTCTTCAGGGGGAAGGGAGAGACCCAGTACTTC. It specifies CSVFRGKGETQYF. The V gene is TRBV29-1, the J gene TRBJ2-5, with 7 bases fitting TRBD1. V lost 6 bases, J lost 4 bases, and 8 bases stayed unmatched. The CDR3 loop spans 13 amino acids. Looked up from germline, CDR1 is SQVTM and CDR2 is ANQGSEA.

This rearrangement joins TRBV7-2 to TRBJ2-7, with a possible D match to TRBD2 (6 bases). Trimming cost V 2 bases and J 4 bases, with 9 bases left between them. CDR1 is SGHTA and CDR2 is FQGNSA in the germline V gene. The CDR3 is 13 residues long. The CDR3 region is CASSLIGGYEQYF. The CDR3 DNA is TGTGCCAGCAGCTTAATTGGAGGGTACGAGCAGTACTTC.

The chain links TRBV27 to TRBJ2-3; TRBD2 agrees at 10 bases. J lost 0 bases, V lost 5 bases, and 17 bases had no gene match. Per germline, CDR1 MNHEY and CDR2 SMNVEV (reference sequence). This CDR3 has 20 amino acids. This CDR3 is CASSPLALAGGITSTDTQYF. CDR3 DNA sequence: TGTGCCAGCAGTCCCCTCGCTTTAGCGGGGGGAATTACGAGCACAGATACGCAGTATTTT.

The chain recombines TRBV7-2 with TRBJ2-5; the match to TRBD2 covers 9 bases. The CDR3 contains 15 residues. Germline values: CDR1 SGHTA, CDR2 FQGNSA. V lost 1 base and J lost 5; bases outside the gene matches: 5. The CDR3 spells CASSLDGGGAETQYF. CDR3 sequence (DNA): TGTGCCAGCAGCTTAGACGGCGGGGGGGCGGAGACCCAGTACTTC.

V and J are TRBV4-1 and TRBJ1-2; TRBD1 matches at 7 bases. The ends lost 1 base at V and 8 bases at J; junction bases unmatched: 19. This CDR3 is 18 amino acids long. Germline assignment: CDR1 MGHRA and CDR2 YSYEKL. CDR3 amino acids: CASSQGAGTAYSPGGYTF. CDR3 sequence (DNA): TGCGCCAGCAGCCAAGGGGCCGGGACAGCTTACTCCCCGGGGGGCTACACCTTC.

The chain employs TRBV4-2 and TRBJ1-1, with D unresolved. The CDR3 has 14 amino acids. Trimming took 2 bases from V and 5 from J, leaving 12 bases between them. The germline V gene encodes CDR1 LGHNA and CDR2 YNFKEQ. In DNA form, the CDR3 reads TGTGCCAGCAGCCAAAGGGAGGGAGGGACTGAAGCTTTCTTT. The encoded protein is CASSQREGGTEAFF.

The rearrangement joins TRBV4-1 to TRBJ2-1; 8 nucleotides agree with TRBD1. The CDR3 has 15 residues. Trimming took 4 bases from V and 8 from J; bases not matched to a gene: 10. Germline values: CDR1 MGHRA, CDR2 YSYEKL. CDR3 sequence (DNA): TGCGCCAGCAGCCTTGGACAGGGAGGTAGCTATGAGCAGTTCTTC. Translation: CASSLGQGGSYEQFF.

This chain's CDR3 is CASRQPGQGTDTQYF. In DNA form, the CDR3 reads TGTGCCAGCAGGCAACCGGGACAGGGCACAGATACGCAGTATTTT. The rearrangement uses TRBV6-8 and TRBJ2-3; 8 nucleotides align to TRBD1. With V trimmed by 6 bases and J by 1 base, 6 bases remained unmatched. The V gene's germline CDR1 is MNHGY and CDR2 SAAAGT. The CDR3 has 15 amino acids.

V is TRBV9 and J is TRBJ1-2, with no clear D. Germline assignment: CDR1 SGDLS and CDR2 YYNGEE. CDR3 size: 15 residues. V was shortened by 4 bases and J by 4 bases, with 17 bases between the two germline ends. In DNA form, the CDR3 reads TGTGCCAGCAGCCAATCGCTTACAGATTTCTATGGCTACACCTTC. Amino acid sequence: CASSQSLTDFYGYTF.